The 29 T cell receptor beta chains reported below all come from one sample, sequenced in a study of shared clonotypes between healthy human individuals. The data were produced by immunoSEQ multiplex PCR, yet TCRdb's version contains in-frame clones alone and is incomplete. The sample includes over a million clones, roughly 97% of them seen just once. The sequenced sample was naive CD4+ T cells sorted from blood. As to subset: CD45RA+ positively selected. The receptor source for this set is a man younger than 45 in good health.

On this clone: Compared with germline, one end of the junction differs, possibly owing to a read error. The V gene is TRBV6-5, the J gene TRBJ2-7, with D unresolved. The CDR3 contains 16 residues. CDR1 and CDR2 from the germline V gene are MNHEY and SVGAGI. This CDR3 reads CASSYWVGHGSYEQYF. In DNA form, the CDR3 reads TGTGCCAGCAGCTACTGGGTCGGGCACGGCTCCTACGAGCAGTACTTC.

V and J are TRBV5-5 and TRBJ2-7; no definite D call. Between the trimmed V and J ends, which lost 0 bases and 3 bases, there was a span of 13 bases. Germline V CDR1 and CDR2: SGHKS, YYEKEE (reference sequence). CDR3 length: 15 amino acids. The CDR3 is CASSLGNAVNYEQYF. CDR3 bases: TGTGCCAGCAGCTTGGGTAACGCGGTCAACTACGAGCAGTACTTC.

The chain has TRBV6-4 and TRBJ1-2; D call uncertain. The length of the CDR3 is 15 residues. V was shortened by 7 bases and J by 0 bases, with 15 bases between the two germline ends. Per the germline V gene, CDR1 is MRHNA and CDR2 is SNTAGT. The CDR3 sequence is CASKVKLLTNYGYTF. The CDR3 DNA is TGTGCCAGCAAGGTCAAACTCTTAACTAACTATGGCTACACCTTC.

The rearrangement uses TRBV15 and TRBJ2-3; TRBD2 matches at 9 bases. This CDR3 is 18 amino acids long. Looked up from germline, CDR1 is LNHNV and CDR2 is YYDKDF (reference sequence). V was clipped by 0 bases and J by 3 bases; unmatched bases: 10. The CDR3, as DNA: TGTGCCACCAGCAGAGATAGCGGGAGTGAACTCCGAACAGATACGCAGTATTTT. Encoded protein: CATSRDSGSELRTDTQYF.

V gene TRBV28 combines with J gene TRBJ1-5; TRBD1 aligns across 8 bases. V lost 10 bases to trimming and J lost 4 bases; unmatched junction nucleotides: 12. This CDR3 spans 15 amino acids. Per the germline V gene, CDR1 is MDHEN and CDR2 is SYDVKM. CDR3 sequence: CATTLNGQGNQPQHF. CDR3 coding DNA: TGTGCCACCACTCTTAACGGACAGGGTAATCAGCCCCAGCATTTT.

The rearrangement links TRBV6-1 to TRBJ1-1, with unresolved D. This CDR3 spans 16 amino acids. Deletions cut 2 bases from V and 3 bases from J, with 16 bases between. The germline CDR1 and CDR2 sequences are MNHNS and SASEGT. This CDR3 is CASSEYRLWVDTEAFF. The CDR3 nucleotides read TGTGCCAGCAGTGAATATCGGCTTTGGGTGGACACTGAAGCTTTCTTT.

The rearrangement uses TRBV18 and TRBJ2-2; the match to TRBD1 covers 8 bases. CDR1 KGHSH and CDR2 LQKENI come from the germline V gene. The CDR3 loop spans 16 amino acids. The J segment lost 4 bases and the V segment lost 5 bases, leaving 9 bases of the junction unmatched. CDR3 protein: CASSALGQGATGELFF. Written as DNA, the CDR3 is TGTGCCAGCTCAGCCCTAGGACAGGGCGCCACCGGGGAGCTGTTTTTT.

The chain links TRBV28 to TRBJ1-5; 9 bases agree with TRBD1. Germline CDR1 is MDHEN and CDR2 is SYDVKM. This CDR3 is built from 14 residues. The V segment lost 6 bases and the J segment 6 bases; nucleotides outside the gene matches: 6. The CDR3 reads CASREGQGFQPQHF. CDR3 in DNA: TGTGCCAGCAGGGAGGGACAGGGCTTTCAGCCCCAGCATTTT. The variable domain in full, with the rest retrieved from reference TRBV28 and TRBJ1-5, is DVKVTQSSRYLVKRTGEKVFLECVQDMDHENMFWYRQDPGLGLRLIYFSYDVKMKEKGDIPEGYSVSREKKERFSLILESASTNQTSMYLCASREGQGFQPQHFGDGTRLSIL.

This chain joins TRBV25-1 and TRBJ1-1; D is perhaps TRBD1 (5 bases). V was cut by 0 bases and J by 4 bases, with 9 bases left in between. CDR3 size: 14 residues. Germline V gene sequence: CDR1 MGHDK, CDR2 SYGVNS. The CDR3 loop reads CASSEYLGTTEAFF. Written as DNA, the CDR3 is TGTGCCAGCAGTGAATACTTAGGGACCACTGAAGCTTTCTTT.

The rearrangement links TRBV6-4 to TRBJ2-3, with TRBD2 matching over 8 bases. Losses at the gene ends were 0 bases for V and 3 bases for J; bases not matched to a gene: 2. CDR3 length equals 15 residues. CDR1 is MRHNA and CDR2 is SNTAGT in the germline V gene. CDR3 nucleotides: TGTGCCAGCAGTGACTCCGGGGGGGGTACAGATACGCAGTATTTT. Translated: CASSDSGGGTDTQYF.

The rearrangement joins TRBV28 to TRBJ1-2; TRBD1 matches 9 bases. The CDR3 is 15 residues long. V gave up 2 bases and J gave up 5 bases; unmatched junction bases: 6. CDR1 and CDR2 (germline): MDHEN, SYDVKM. The CDR3 loop reads CASSLPHGTGYGYTF. CDR3 nucleotides: TGTGCCAGCAGTTTACCGCACGGGACAGGGTATGGCTACACCTTC.

The rearrangement joins TRBV19 to TRBJ1-1, with 8 bases matching TRBD1. V gave up 7 bases and J gave up 5 bases; unmatched junction bases: 9. This CDR3 is 14 amino acids long. Per the germline V gene, CDR1 is LNHDA and CDR2 is SQIVND (reference sequence). DNA for the CDR3: TGTGCCAGTACCCCCTGGACAGGGAGGACTGAAGCTTTCTTT. This encodes CASTPWTGRTEAFF.

The chain employs TRBV5-4 and TRBJ2-2; 7 bases agree with TRBD2. V was clipped by 3 bases and J by 4 bases; unmatched bases: 6. The CDR3 consists of 15 residues. Germline V gene data show CDR1 as SGHNT and CDR2 as YYREEE (reference sequence). The CDR3 DNA sequence: TGTGCCAGCAGCTCTGGACTAGAGCGCACCGGGGAGCTGTTTTTT. Residues: CASSSGLERTGELFF.

This clone is a singleton in its sample. This chain connects TRBV28 to TRBJ1-2; tentative D call: TRBD1 (6 bases). CDR3 length equals 15 residues. Germline CDR1 MDHEN, CDR2 SYDVKM. V was trimmed by 6 bases and J by 2 bases, leaving 16 bases between them. The DNA for the CDR3 is TGTGCCAGCAGCTTAGGCGGGACACGGAACTATGGCTACACCTTC. Protein sequence: CASSLGGTRNYGYTF.

The chain joins TRBV30 to TRBJ2-1, with 11 bases matching TRBD2. V trimming: 8 bases; J trimming: 6 bases; junction bases outside the gene matches: 6. The V gene's germline CDR1 is GTSNPN and CDR2 SVGIG (reference sequence). CDR3 length: 13 amino acids. The CDR3 sequence: CAHTSGSPNEQFF. Here the CDR3 DNA reads TGTGCCCATACTAGCGGGAGTCCCAATGAGCAGTTCTTC. Filled out from reference TRBV30 and TRBJ2-1, the complete variable domain reads SQTIHQWPATLVQPVGSPLSLECTVEGTSNPNLYWYRQAAGRGLQLLFYSVGIGQISSEVPQNLSASRPQDRQFILSSKKLLLSDSGFYLCAHTSGSPNEQFFGPGTRLTVL.

The rearrangement joins TRBV6-1 to TRBJ2-2; D not resolved. This CDR3 contains 14 residues. V lost 7 bases, J lost 1 base, and 10 bases lay in between. Per germline, CDR1 MNHNS and CDR2 SASEGT. CDR3 amino acids: CASKTDGNTGELFF. Here the CDR3 DNA reads TGTGCCAGCAAAACGGACGGGAACACCGGGGAGCTGTTTTTT.

The chain is built from TRBV4-2 and TRBJ2-2; no clear D. The germline V gene encodes CDR1 LGHNA and CDR2 YNFKEQ. The CDR3 is 16 residues long. Trimming shortened V by 1 base and J by 1 base, and 10 bases separated the two germline ends. CDR3 sequence reads: CASSQVPRKNTGELFF. The CDR3 nucleotides read TGTGCCAGCAGCCAAGTCCCCAGGAAGAACACCGGGGAGCTGTTTTTT.

This sequence joins TRBV27 and TRBJ2-5; either TRBD1 or TRBD2 may fit D (5 bases each). Germline V gene sequence: CDR1 MNHEY, CDR2 SMNVEV (reference sequence). V was clipped by 6 bases and J by 7 bases, with 15 bases between them. The CDR3 spans 13 residues. The CDR3 DNA sequence: TGTGCCAGCAGACCGGGACCCGGTAGGACCCAGTACTTC. Its protein is CASRPGPGRTQYF.

V and J are TRBV29-1 and TRBJ1-2; 9 bases map to TRBD1. CDR3 size: 12 residues. V dropped 6 bases and J dropped 8; count of bases not matched to a gene: 7. Per the germline V gene, CDR1 is SQVTM and CDR2 is ANQGSEA. CDR3 coding DNA: TGCAGCGTCGGACAGGGGAAGAGGGGCTACACCTTC. This sequence encodes CSVGQGKRGYTF.

V gene TRBV30 combines with J gene TRBJ1-2; perhaps TRBD1 as D (6 bases). V lost 2 bases and J lost 5, with 21 bases in between. This CDR3 is built from 16 residues. Per the germline V gene, CDR1 is GTSNPN and CDR2 is SVGIG (reference sequence). CDR3 sequence reads: CAWSTVGWDTYYGYTF. DNA for the CDR3: TGTGCCTGGAGTACTGTAGGATGGGACACCTATTATGGCTACACCTTC.

The chain carries TRBV2 and TRBJ2-5; 9 nucleotides align to TRBD1. Germline V gene lookup returns CDR1 SNHLY and CDR2 FYNNEI. J was trimmed by 5 bases and V by 4 bases; bases with no gene match: 11. The CDR3 covers 16 residues. As DNA, the CDR3 is TGTGCCAGCAGTGGGGAAAGACAGGGGGTGAGGGAGACCCAGTACTTC. Translated: CASSGERQGVRETQYF.

This clone was detected once. J is TRBJ2-2 and V is TRBV10-2; TRBD1 is a possible D gene (5 bases). CDR3 length equals 15 residues. CDR1 is WSHSY, CDR2 SAAADI, per germline. V was pared by 7 bases and J by 0 bases, with 12 bases between. CDR3 sequence (DNA): TGCGCCAGCAATTCGGACAAAGCGAACACCGGGGAGCTGTTTTTT. Protein product: CASNSDKANTGELFF.

The chain links TRBV9 to TRBJ2-3, with 13 bases aligning to TRBD2. Germline CDR1 is SGDLS and CDR2 is YYNGEE. Unmatched junction bases numbered 16, after V lost 4 bases and J lost 2 bases. The CDR3 sequence is 20 residues long. The CDR3 sequence: CASSPRTSGSPLSPTDTQYF. CDR3 DNA sequence: TGTGCCAGCAGCCCGAGGACTAGCGGGAGCCCCTTGAGTCCCACAGATACGCAGTATTTT.

This clone turned up a few times. Other DNA sequences from this sample encode an identical CDR3 as well. J is TRBJ2-1 and V is TRBV5-1; the D gene could be TRBD1 or TRBD2 (5 bases each). Trimming stripped 4 bases from V and 5 bases from J, with 10 bases between. CDR3 length: 13 amino acids. Germline V gives CDR1 SGHRS, CDR2 YFSETQ. The DNA for the CDR3 is TGCGCCAGCAGCGGGGACGGGCACAATGAGCAGTTCTTC. It translates to CASSGDGHNEQFF.

V and J are TRBV14 and TRBJ2-3; D ambiguous. The CDR3 covers 16 residues. Germline values: CDR1 SGHDN, CDR2 FVKESK. Between the trimmed V and J ends, which lost 0 bases and 2 bases, there was a span of 12 bases. The CDR3 loop is CASSQEIGFSTDTQYF. CDR3 sequence (DNA): TGTGCCAGCAGCCAAGAAATCGGGTTCTCCACAGATACGCAGTATTTT.

The chain is built from TRBV27 and TRBJ2-1; D is possibly TRBD2 (6 bases). V lost 5 bases and J lost 2, with 16 bases in between. Germline loops: CDR1 MNHEY, CDR2 SMNVEV (reference sequence). The CDR3 consists of 16 residues. CDR3 loop: CASSALAARTYNEQFF. DNA of the CDR3: TGTGCCAGCAGTGCACTAGCAGCCCGTACCTACAATGAGCAGTTCTTC.

V usage is TRBV18 and J usage is TRBJ2-7, with a weak D call TRBD1 (6 bases). V was clipped by 5 bases and J by 7 bases, with 21 bases between them. CDR3 length equals 15 residues. The germline CDR1 and CDR2 sequences are KGHSH and LQKENI. The CDR3 coding sequence is TGTGCCAGCTCAACCTACAGGGAGAGGAATGGGGAGCAGTACTTC. Amino acids: CASSTYRERNGEQYF.

On this clone itself: A read error may produce the germline difference seen at one junction end. The rearrangement joins TRBV7-2 to TRBJ2-2; 7 bases line up with TRBD2. CDR1 is SGHTA, CDR2 FQGNSA, per germline. The CDR3 loop spans 16 amino acids. The DNA for the CDR3 is TGTGCCAGCAGCTTAGCAGGGACTACGAACAACGGGGAGCTGTTTTTT. Translating it yields CASSLAGTTNNGELFF. Variable domain in full (rest from reference TRBV7-2 and TRBJ2-2): GAGVSQSPSNKVTEKGKDVELRCDPISGHTALYWYRQSLGQGLEFLIYFQGNSAPDKSGLPSDRFSAERTGGSVSTLTIQRTQQEDSAVYLCASSLAGTTNNGELFFGEGSRLTVL.

DNA for the CDR3: TGTGCCGCGGCCCCGGGACCTTCCTACGAGCAGTACTTC. Translating it yields CAAAPGPSYEQYF. The chain carries TRBV6-1 and TRBJ2-7; D is perhaps TRBD1 or TRBD2 (5 bases each). The V gene's germline CDR1 is MNHNS and CDR2 SASEGT. The CDR3 is 13 residues long. Trimming left V 11 bases short and J 1 base short, with 15 bases between.